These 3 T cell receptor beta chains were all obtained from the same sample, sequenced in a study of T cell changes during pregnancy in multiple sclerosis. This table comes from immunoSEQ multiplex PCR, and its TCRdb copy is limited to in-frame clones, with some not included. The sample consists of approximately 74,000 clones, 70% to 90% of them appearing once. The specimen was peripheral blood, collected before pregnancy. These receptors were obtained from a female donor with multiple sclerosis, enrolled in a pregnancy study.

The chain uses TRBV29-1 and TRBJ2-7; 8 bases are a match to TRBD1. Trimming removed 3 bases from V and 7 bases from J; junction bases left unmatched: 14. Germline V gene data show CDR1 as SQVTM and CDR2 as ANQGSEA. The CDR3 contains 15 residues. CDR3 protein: CSVEDYETGDREQYF. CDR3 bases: TGCAGCGTTGAGGATTACGAGACAGGGGACCGGGAGCAGTACTTC.

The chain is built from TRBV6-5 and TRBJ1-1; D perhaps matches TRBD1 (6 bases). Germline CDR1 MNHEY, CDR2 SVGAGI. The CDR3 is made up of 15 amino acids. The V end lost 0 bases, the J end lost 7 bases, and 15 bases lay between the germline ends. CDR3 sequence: CASSYSLTGQFEAFF. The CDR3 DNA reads TGTGCCAGCAGTTACTCGTTGACTGGACAGTTTGAAGCTTTCTTT.

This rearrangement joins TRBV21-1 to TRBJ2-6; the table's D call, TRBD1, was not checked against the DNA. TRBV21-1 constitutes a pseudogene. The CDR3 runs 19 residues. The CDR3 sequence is CASTLFDSSKPSGANVLTF. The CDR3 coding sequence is TGTGCCAGCACCTTATTTGACAGCTCCAAACCGTCTGGGGCCAACGTCCTGACTTTC.